This entry lists 29 T cell receptor beta chains sequenced from one sample in a study of OX40 agonist ivuxolimab in advanced cancers. TCRdb keeps only in-frame clones here, not all; method: immunoSEQ multiplex PCR. The sample contains nearly 65,000 clones, about 89% of which appear only once. The specimen comprised CD4+ or CD8+ T cells sorted from blood, sampled in a trial of the OX40 agonist ivuxolimab. These receptors all stem from an adult with an advanced solid tumor such as melanoma, head and neck, liver or kidney cancer.

The V gene is TRBV29-1, the J gene TRBJ2-7, with D perhaps assigned TRBD1 or TRBD2 (5 bases each). V gave up 4 bases and J gave up 2 bases, with 12 bases separating them. Per the germline V gene, CDR1 is SQVTM and CDR2 is ANQGSEA. The CDR3 runs to 13 residues. In DNA, the CDR3 is TGCAGCGTTGTCGGGGTAGGGGCCTACGAGCAGTACTTC. Its protein is CSVVGVGAYEQYF.

The J gene is TRBJ2-3, the V gene TRBV6-1; 9 nucleotides line up with TRBD2. Germline V gene data show CDR1 as MNHNS and CDR2 as SASEGT. CDR3 size: 18 residues. The ends lost 1 base at V and 2 bases at J; junction bases unmatched: 10. The CDR3 region has the DNA TGTGCCAGCAGTGAAGAGGGGAGACTAGCGGAAAACACAGATACGCAGTATTTT. Translating it yields CASSEEGRLAENTDTQYF.

As regards this clone: The CDR3 ends on some other residue instead of the conserved phenylalanine or tryptophan, so this is likely a read error. Because the CDR3's place on the DNA is in doubt, the DNA is left out and the CDR3 is given as listed by TCRdb. This chain connects TRBV13 to TRBJ1-2; TRBD1 is the table's D call and was not checked against the DNA. The CDR3 is 11 residues long, ends included. The germline V gene encodes CDR1 PRHDT and CDR2 FYEKMQ (reference sequence). The CDR3 here is CASSSDREVKY.

The V gene is TRBV19, the J gene TRBJ2-1, with 7 bases lining up with TRBD1. The length of the CDR3 is 15 residues. Germline V gives CDR1 LNHDA, CDR2 SQIVND (reference sequence). V gave up 6 bases and J gave up 7 bases; unmatched junction bases: 12. The CDR3 coding sequence is TGTGCCAGTAGCTCAGACAGGGTCGACTCGAATGAGCAGTTCTTC. This translates into CASSSDRVDSNEQFF.

This sequence joins TRBV14 and TRBJ2-7, with D perhaps being TRBD1 or TRBD2 (5 bases each). Germline V gene lookup returns CDR1 SGHDN and CDR2 FVKESK. V was clipped by 0 bases and J by 0 bases, with 12 bases between them. The CDR3 is made up of 16 amino acids. The CDR3 DNA reads TGTGCCAGCAGCCAAGACGGGACCGTTAGCTCCTACGAGCAGTACGTC. Translated: CASSQDGTVSSYEQYV.

V is TRBV5-5 and J is TRBJ1-1, with a weak D call TRBD1 (6 bases). Trimming stripped 4 bases from V and 6 bases from J, with 19 bases between. Germline V gene lookup returns CDR1 SGHKS and CDR2 YYEKEE (reference sequence). The CDR3 covers 15 residues. CDR3 residues: CASSPFRGRWAEAFF. In DNA, the CDR3 is TGTGCCAGCAGCCCTTTCAGGGGCCGGTGGGCTGAAGCTTTCTTT.

This chain links TRBV9 with TRBJ2-1, with a weak D call TRBD2 (5 bases). CDR1 and CDR2 from the germline V gene are SGDLS and YYNGEE. CDR3 length: 12 residues. Deletions cut 0 bases from V and 9 bases from J, with 7 bases between. The CDR3 is CASSVGGGEQFF. Here the CDR3 DNA reads TGTGCCAGCAGCGTAGGTGGAGGTGAGCAGTTCTTC.

The CDR3: CASSLRGMGNQPQHF. The CDR3 nucleotides are TGTGCCAGCAGTTTAAGGGGGATGGGTAATCAGCCCCAGCATTTT. The chain has TRBV28 and TRBJ1-5; tentative D call: TRBD1 (6 bases). Germline CDR1 MDHEN, CDR2 SYDVKM. There are 15 residues in the CDR3. Between the trimmed V and J ends, which lost 2 bases and 4 bases, there was a span of 12 bases.

The chain is built from TRBV18 and TRBJ1-1; D not certain. The CDR3 spans 17 residues. Germline assignment: CDR1 KGHSH and CDR2 LQKENI. Trimming cost V 0 bases and J 2 bases, with 16 bases left between them. Here the CDR3 DNA reads TGTGCCAGCTCACCACCGGATTTAGAGGGCGCAAACACTGAAGCTTTCTTT. Its protein is CASSPPDLEGANTEAFF.

The chain links TRBV6-6 to TRBJ1-3, with D possibly matching TRBD1 (5 bases). The length of the CDR3 is 16 residues. Trimming cost V 0 bases and J 0 bases, with 9 bases left between them. Germline lookup yields CDR1 MNHNY and CDR2 SVGAGI (reference sequence). The CDR3 region has the DNA TGTGCCAGCAGTTACTCAGGGGAGGGCTCTGGAAACACCATATATTTT. As protein: CASSYSGEGSGNTIYF.

The V and J genes are TRBV7-3 and TRBJ2-2; TRBD2 aligns across 15 bases. V shed 5 bases, J shed 1 base, and the junction held 8 bases outside the gene matches. Per germline, CDR1 SGHTA and CDR2 FQGTGA. CDR3 length: 19 amino acids. CDR3 sequence reads: CASSPSWTSGRGNTGELFF. CDR3 bases: TGTGCCAGCAGCCCTTCGTGGACTAGCGGGAGGGGGAACACCGGGGAGCTGTTTTTT.

V is TRBV7-9 and J is TRBJ1-1; a weak D match, TRBD1 (6 bases). CDR1 SEHNR and CDR2 FQNEAQ come from the germline V gene (reference sequence). The CDR3 contains 14 residues. V was trimmed by 6 bases and J by 0 bases, leaving 11 bases between them. In nucleotides, the CDR3 is TGTGCCAGCAGTTCTACAGGGATGAACACTGAAGCTTTCTTT. Translated: CASSSTGMNTEAFF.

The J gene is TRBJ1-2, the V gene TRBV5-5, with D unresolved. Germline loops: CDR1 SGHKS, CDR2 YYEKEE (reference sequence). This CDR3 is 13 amino acids long. The ends were cut back, 2 bases at V and 0 bases at J, with 5 bases in the middle. The CDR3 region is CASSFTSNYGYTF. CDR3 coding DNA: TGTGCCAGCAGCTTCACCTCTAACTATGGCTACACCTTC.

The chain combines TRBV7-9 with TRBJ2-1, with 14 bases lining up with TRBD2. The trim removed 5 bases at V and 4 bases at J, leaving 7 bases unmatched. The V gene's germline CDR1 is SEHNR and CDR2 FQNEAQ (reference sequence). The length of the CDR3 is 17 residues. The CDR3 region is CASSPRLAGGPYNEQFF. CDR3 nucleotides: TGTGCCAGCAGCCCCAGACTAGCGGGAGGGCCTTACAATGAGCAGTTCTTC. The full variable domain, its missing parts supplied by reference TRBV7-9 and TRBJ2-1, is DTGVSQNPRHKITKRGQNVTFRCDPISEHNRLYWYRQTLGQGPEFLTYFQNEAQLEKSRLLSDRFSAERPKGSFSTLEIQRTEQGDSAMYLCASSPRLAGGPYNEQFFGPGTRLTVL.

The chain is built from TRBV5-5 and TRBJ2-3; a possible D gene is TRBD2 (6 bases). The CDR3 consists of 17 residues. CDR1 is SGHKS and CDR2 is YYEKEE in the germline V gene (reference sequence). V lost 4 bases and J 6 bases, leaving 24 bases between the germline ends. CDR3 coding DNA: TGTGCCAGCAGCACATGGAGGGCCGTTACACCCAGGGATACGCAGTATTTT. Its translation is CASSTWRAVTPRDTQYF. The whole variable domain, remainder taken from reference TRBV5-5 and TRBJ2-3, is DAGVTQSPTHLIKTRGQQVTLRCSPISGHKSVSWYQQVLGQGPQFIFQYYEKEERGRGNFPDRFSARQFPNYSSELNVNALLLGDSALYLCASSTWRAVTPRDTQYFGPGTRLTVL.

The rearrangement uses TRBV9 and TRBJ2-1; D tentatively reads TRBD1 or TRBD2 (5 bases each). This CDR3 is 15 amino acids long. CDR1 SGDLS and CDR2 YYNGEE come from the germline V gene. The V and J ends lost 0 bases and 3 bases respectively, with 10 bases between them. CDR3 sequence: CASSVAGRNYNEQFF. The CDR3 DNA sequence: TGTGCCAGCAGCGTAGCGGGACGCAACTACAATGAGCAGTTCTTC.

The chain has TRBV7-3 and TRBJ2-4; tentatively, D is TRBD1 or TRBD2 (6 bases each). The CDR3 totals 17 residues. V gave up 4 bases and J gave up 1 base, with 17 bases separating them. Germline loops: CDR1 SGHTA, CDR2 FQGTGA. The CDR3 bases are TGTGCCAGCAGCTCCCCGGGGGCCCATCCCGCCAAAAACATTCAGTACTTC. Amino acids: CASSSPGAHPAKNIQYF.

The chain uses TRBV6-4 and TRBJ2-1; D possibly corresponds to TRBD2 (6 bases). Trimming stripped 0 bases from V and 3 bases from J, with 12 bases between. The CDR3 length is 16 residues. CDR1 is MRHNA and CDR2 is SNTAGT in the germline V gene. The DNA for the CDR3 is TGTGCCAGCAGTGACTCGAGACTAGGGGACTACAATGAGCAGTTCTTC. This sequence encodes CASSDSRLGDYNEQFF.

The rearrangement uses TRBV7-9 and TRBJ2-7; no reliable D call. Germline loops: CDR1 SEHNR, CDR2 FQNEAQ (reference sequence). The CDR3 is 13 amino acids. Trimming stripped 5 bases from V and 2 bases from J, with 10 bases between. CDR3 in DNA: TGTGCCAGCAGCCTCATCGGACCCTACGAGCAGTACTTC. As protein: CASSLIGPYEQYF.

The CDR3 here is CASSEQGGGYGYTF. CDR3 in DNA: TGTGCCAGTAGTGAACAGGGAGGGGGCTATGGCTACACCTTC. The chain carries TRBV19 and TRBJ1-2; the D gene is possibly TRBD1 (6 bases). Germline values: CDR1 LNHDA, CDR2 SQIVND (reference sequence). The germline V and J ends were trimmed by 5 bases and 4 bases, with 14 bases remaining between them. This CDR3 comprises 14 residues. Combining the CDR3 with reference TRBV19 and TRBJ1-2 gives the whole variable domain DGGITQSPKYLFRKEGQNVTLSCEQNLNHDAMYWYRQDPGQGLRLIYYSQIVNDFQKGDIAEGYSVSREKKESFPLTVTSAQKNPTAFYLCASSEQGGGYGYTFGSGTRLTVV.

The chain joins TRBV6-4 to TRBJ2-2; maybe TRBD1 (5 bases). This CDR3 is built from 15 residues. The germline V and J ends were trimmed by 4 bases and 0 bases, with 9 bases remaining between them. The germline V gene encodes CDR1 MRHNA and CDR2 SNTAGT. The CDR3 coding sequence is TGTGCCAGCAGTGTGGAGACAGCGAACACCGGGGAGCTGTTTTTT. Protein sequence: CASSVETANTGELFF.

V and J are TRBV5-4 and TRBJ2-7; the D is unclear. V was pared by 0 bases and J by 6 bases, with 13 bases between. The germline CDR1 and CDR2 sequences are SGHNT and YYREEE (reference sequence). The CDR3 spans 14 residues. CDR3 coding DNA: TGTGCCAGCAGCTTGGAGAGTAGTGCCGGCGAGCAGTACTTC. It encodes CASSLESSAGEQYF.

J is TRBJ2-1 and V is TRBV19; 9 bases fit TRBD1. The trim removed 3 bases at V and 2 bases at J, leaving 2 bases unmatched. The CDR3 loop spans 15 amino acids. Germline V gene sequence: CDR1 LNHDA, CDR2 SQIVND (reference sequence). CDR3 amino acids: CASSIGQGTYNEQFF. DNA of the CDR3: TGTGCCAGTAGTATCGGACAGGGGACCTACAATGAGCAGTTCTTC.

The chain couples TRBV11-3 to TRBJ2-1, with a possible D match to TRBD1 (6 bases). Germline values: CDR1 SGHNT, CDR2 YENEEA. The CDR3 has 16 residues. Trimming took off 5 bases at V and 0 bases at J, with 14 bases between the two ends. DNA for the CDR3: TGTGCCAGCAGCCACTATACGGACAGCTCCTACAATGAGCAGTTCTTC. This encodes CASSHYTDSSYNEQFF.

The chain uses TRBV15 and TRBJ2-7; 8 positions agree with TRBD1. Trimming took 3 bases from V and 6 from J; bases not matched to a gene: 10. CDR3 length: 15 residues. In germline, CDR1 is LNHNV, CDR2 YYDKDF (reference sequence). This chain's CDR3 is CATSSPGQGLGEQYF. The DNA for the CDR3 is TGTGCCACCAGCAGCCCTGGACAGGGTCTGGGCGAGCAGTACTTC.

The gene calls are TRBV19 and TRBJ1-3; tentative D call: TRBD1 (6 bases). The CDR3 has 15 residues. Germline lookup yields CDR1 LNHDA and CDR2 SQIVND (reference sequence). V lost 3 bases and J lost 0, with 9 bases in between. CDR3 sequence reads: CASSIGDNSGNTIYF. The CDR3 nucleotides are TGTGCCAGTAGTATCGGGGACAACTCTGGAAACACCATATATTTT.

V and J are TRBV7-9 and TRBJ2-2; tentatively, D is TRBD2 (5 bases). The V gene lost 9 bases and the J gene lost 6 bases, with 20 bases spanning the gap. Germline V gives CDR1 SEHNR, CDR2 FQNEAQ (reference sequence). The CDR3 spans 15 residues. CDR3 loop: CASAEAITTPGELFF. The CDR3 DNA is TGTGCCAGTGCGGAGGCCATTACAACACCCGGGGAGCTGTTTTTT.

The chain uses TRBV14 and TRBJ2-2; D gene ambiguous. CDR3 length: 13 amino acids. CDR1 SGHDN and CDR2 FVKESK come from the germline V gene. V shed 6 bases and J shed 5 bases, with 10 bases lying between them. The CDR3 here is CASSSKGTGELFF. CDR3 nucleotide sequence: TGTGCCAGCAGTTCAAAGGGAACCGGGGAGCTGTTTTTT.

The J gene is TRBJ2-1, the V gene TRBV7-2; 14 positions agree with TRBD2. The length of the CDR3 is 13 residues. In germline, CDR1 is SGHTA, CDR2 FQGNSA. V lost 8 bases, J lost 9 bases, and 3 bases stayed unmatched. The CDR3 region has the DNA TGTGCCAGCGAGGGACTAGCGGGAGTTGAGCAGTTCTTC. This sequence encodes CASEGLAGVEQFF. Looking up the rest from reference TRBV7-2 and TRBJ2-1 gives the full variable domain: GAGVSQSPSNKVTEKGKDVELRCDPISGHTALYWYRQSLGQGLEFLIYFQGNSAPDKSGLPSDRFSAERTGGSVSTLTIQRTQQEDSAVYLCASEGLAGVEQFFGPGTRLTVL.